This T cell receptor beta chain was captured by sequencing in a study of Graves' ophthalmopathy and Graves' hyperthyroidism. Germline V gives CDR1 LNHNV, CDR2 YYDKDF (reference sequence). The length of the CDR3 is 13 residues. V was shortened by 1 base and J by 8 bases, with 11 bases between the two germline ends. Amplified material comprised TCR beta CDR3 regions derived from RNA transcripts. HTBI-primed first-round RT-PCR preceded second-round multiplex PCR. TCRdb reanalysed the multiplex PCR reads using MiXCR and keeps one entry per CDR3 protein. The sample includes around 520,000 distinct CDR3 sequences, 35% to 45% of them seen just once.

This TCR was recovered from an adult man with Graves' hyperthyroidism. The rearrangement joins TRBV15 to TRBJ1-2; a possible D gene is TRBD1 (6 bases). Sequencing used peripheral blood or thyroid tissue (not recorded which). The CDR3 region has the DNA TGTGCCACCAGCAGAGGGGGGGCGATGGGCTACACCTTC. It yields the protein CATSRGGAMGYTF.